This T cell receptor beta chain was sequenced during a study of blood T cell repertoires in COVID-19. As for the study in general: Samples representing acute and convalescent COVID-19 were sourced from the United States, Italy and Spain. The analysed material was cDNA or gDNA that came from T cells, B-cell-depleted T cells, or PBMCs.

Per the study methods: Scientists estimated how many nucleated cells there were by amplifying reference gene primers. TCRdb keeps only in-frame clones here, not all; method: immunoSEQ multiplex PCR. That table is the source of V, J and clone size, and D and trimming were worked out from the DNA. Counted here are over 200,000 clones, over 70% occurring once; the ten biggest clones make up approximately 8%. This clone was counted a few times. The J segment lost 15 bases and the V segment lost 11 bases, leaving 16 bases of the junction unmatched. CDR1 MNHEY and CDR2 SVGAGI come from the germline V gene. The CDR3 runs to 13 residues.

This sequence originates from an elderly woman with acute or convalescent COVID-19. The sample comprised peripheral blood. The chain couples TRBV6-5 to TRBJ2-1; 10 nucleotides agree with TRBD2. The CDR3 here is CAVATSGDPRRFF. The DNA of the CDR3 is TGTGCCGTGGCAACTAGCGGGGATCCCCGGCGGTTCTTC.